These 31 T cell receptor beta chains share one sample of origin, sequenced in a study of CD8+ T cells in alopecia areata. As the sequencing template, cDNA was produced by extracting RNA and reverse transcribing it. The protocol was immunoSEQ multiplex PCR, while the TCRdb copy is restricted to in-frame clones and leaves out a portion. Seen here are roughly 200,000 clones, approximately 47% observed once, and the top ten hold around 2.5%. Sample treatment: oral pan-JAK inhibitor, 5-10 mg twice daily. This specimen was CD4+ T cells sorted from blood, taken at approximately week 36, from a patient treated with tofacitinib. These receptors were obtained from a human donor with alopecia areata.

V and J are TRBV27 and TRBJ2-7; TRBD1 is a possible D gene (6 bases). CDR3 length: 15 amino acids. Per germline, CDR1 MNHEY and CDR2 SMNVEV (reference sequence). Trimming took 4 bases from V and 6 from J, leaving 19 bases between them. CDR3 amino acids: CASSSQQGRRGEQYF. The CDR3 DNA follows: TGTGCCAGCAGTTCCCAACAGGGTAGAAGGGGCGAGCAGTACTTC.

This clone was seen more than once but under ten times. The V and J genes are TRBV10-3 and TRBJ2-3, with 8 positions matching TRBD2. The CDR3 is 15 residues long. The ends lost 6 bases at V and 2 bases at J; junction bases unmatched: 7. The germline gives CDR1 ENHRY, CDR2 SYGVKD. In DNA, the CDR3 is TGTGCCATCAGCCGGACTAGCCAAGACACAGATACGCAGTATTTT. Translation: CAISRTSQDTDTQYF.

This sequence joins TRBV9 and TRBJ1-1; D is perhaps TRBD1 (5 bases). Trimming pared 0 bases from V and 7 bases from J, leaving 10 bases between. The CDR3 spans 13 residues. Per the germline V gene, CDR1 is SGDLS and CDR2 is YYNGEE. The CDR3 DNA follows: TGTGCCAGCAGCGTAGGCAGGGAAGGTGAAGCTTTCTTT. Protein sequence: CASSVGREGEAFF.

V usage is TRBV29-1 and J usage is TRBJ2-7; D perhaps matches TRBD2 (6 bases). Germline values: CDR1 SQVTM, CDR2 ANQGSEA. Trimming shortened V by 1 base and J by 4 bases, and 8 bases separated the two germline ends. This CDR3 spans 12 amino acids. The CDR3 DNA follows: TGCAGCGTTGAAGTGGGAGGATACGAGCAGTACTTC. Translation gives CSVEVGGYEQYF.

This clone was seen only a few times. The rearrangement links TRBV6-5 to TRBJ2-7; 7 bases align to TRBD1. With 5 bases clipped from V and 3 bases from J, the junction kept 4 bases outside the gene matches. CDR1 and CDR2 (germline): MNHEY, SVGAGI. The CDR3 is 13 amino acids. DNA for the CDR3: TGTGCCAGCAGTAGGGACAGAAGCTACGAGCAGTACTTC. Amino acid sequence: CASSRDRSYEQYF.

The chain is built from TRBV11-3 and TRBJ2-1; D might be TRBD2 (7 bases). Per germline, CDR1 SGHNT and CDR2 YENEEA. V was clipped by 4 bases and J by 9 bases, with 13 bases between them. This CDR3 has 13 residues. CDR3 coding DNA: TGTGCCAGCAGCTCCGAGGGGGGGACTGAGCAGTTCTTC. This gives the protein CASSSEGGTEQFF.

This clone occurred a few times. The rearrangement uses TRBV19 and TRBJ2-2, with D unresolved. The CDR3 is made up of 12 amino acids. V shed 7 bases and J shed 6 bases, with 9 bases lying between them. Germline V lookup: CDR1 LNHDA, CDR2 SQIVND (reference sequence). The CDR3 bases are TGTGCCAGTAATCAGTTTGCCGGGGAGCTGTTTTTT. As protein: CASNQFAGELFF.

This clone has more than one count but fewer than ten. CDR3 region: CASRQSGLAGARYF. Here the CDR3 DNA reads TGTGCCAGCAGACAATCGGGACTAGCGGGAGCAAGGTATTTT. This chain links TRBV7-3 with TRBJ2-3; TRBD2 matches at 14 bases. Per germline, CDR1 SGHTA and CDR2 FQGTGA. With 6 bases clipped from V and 14 bases from J, the junction kept 10 bases outside the gene matches. The CDR3 is 14 amino acids.

This chain uses TRBV5-4 with TRBJ1-5, with TRBD1 matching 7 bases. The CDR3 sequence is 13 residues long. Germline values: CDR1 SGHNT, CDR2 YYREEE (reference sequence). V shed 3 bases, J shed 13 bases, and the junction held 10 bases outside the gene matches. The CDR3 protein is CASSSDRQGEQHF. The DNA for the CDR3 is TGTGCCAGCAGCTCAGACCGACAGGGAGAACAGCATTTT.

The V call is TRBV29-1, the J call TRBJ1-1; TRBD1 matches 7 bases. The germline V gene has CDR1 SQVTM and CDR2 ANQGSEA. The CDR3 consists of 13 residues. V trimming: 5 bases; J trimming: 0 bases; junction bases outside the gene matches: 3. The CDR3 nucleotides are TGCAGCGTTACAGGGGTCATGAACACTGAAGCTTTCTTT. It specifies CSVTGVMNTEAFF. Combining the CDR3 with reference TRBV29-1 and TRBJ1-1 gives the whole variable domain SAVISQKPSRDICQRGTSLTIQCQVDSQVTMMFWYRQQPGQSLTLIATANQGSEATYESGFVIDKFPISRPNLTFSTLTVSNMSPEDSSIYLCSVTGVMNTEAFFGQGTRLTVV.

This clone has a handful of counts. V and J are TRBV4-2 and TRBJ2-5; a weak D match, TRBD1 (5 bases). Deletions cut 3 bases from V and 5 bases from J, with 10 bases between. Germline lookup yields CDR1 LGHNA and CDR2 YNFKEQ. The CDR3 covers 13 residues. The chain's CDR3 is CASSQDKGETQYF. The CDR3 DNA reads as TGTGCCAGCAGCCAGGACAAGGGGGAGACCCAGTACTTC.

This chain uses TRBV30 with TRBJ2-3, with 8 bases fitting TRBD2. The germline V gene has CDR1 GTSNPN and CDR2 SVGIG (reference sequence). CDR3 size: 16 residues. J lost 2 bases, V lost 5 bases, and 12 bases had no gene match. The CDR3: CAWLAGTRILTDTQYF. The CDR3 bases are TGTGCCTGGTTAGCGGGAACACGGATACTCACAGATACGCAGTATTTT.

This clone was observed a handful of times. The chain employs TRBV29-1 and TRBJ1-5; 7 bases align to TRBD1. CDR1 is SQVTM, CDR2 ANQGSEA, per germline. The CDR3 totals 14 residues. V dropped 5 bases and J dropped 2; count of bases not matched to a gene: 6. CDR3 amino acids: CSVTTGVGNQPQHF. CDR3 DNA: TGCAGCGTTACTACAGGGGTAGGCAATCAGCCCCAGCATTTT.

The rearrangement links TRBV18 to TRBJ2-3, with 10 bases that match TRBD2. The CDR3 is 14 residues long. After removal of 8 bases from V and 4 bases from J, the junction contained 6 bases not matched to a gene. In germline, CDR1 is KGHSH, CDR2 LQKENI. The CDR3 reads CASTAGGPSDTQYF. CDR3 nucleotide sequence: TGTGCCAGCACAGCGGGAGGGCCTTCAGATACGCAGTATTTT.

The chain has TRBV7-2 and TRBJ2-1; a possible D gene is TRBD1 (5 bases). V lost 5 bases and J lost 2, with 13 bases in between. CDR1 and CDR2 from the germline V gene are SGHTA and FQGNSA. This CDR3 is 15 amino acids long. The CDR3 DNA reads TGTGCCAGCAGCACCGACAGTTCTGCCTACAATGAGCAGTTCTTC. This translates into CASSTDSSAYNEQFF.

The CDR3 loop is CASLGRGTTQETQYF. The DNA of the CDR3 is TGTGCCAGCCTTGGCCGGGGGACTACCCAAGAGACCCAGTACTTC. This sequence joins TRBV2 and TRBJ2-5; 7 bases align to TRBD2. V was pared by 8 bases and J by 1 base, with 10 bases of the junction left unmatched. The CDR3 loop spans 15 amino acids. Per germline, CDR1 SNHLY and CDR2 FYNNEI.

As to this clone: The same CDR3 arises from other DNA sequences in this sample as well. The chain uses TRBV5-1 and TRBJ1-3, with no clear D. The V end lost 4 bases, the J end lost 0 bases, and 8 bases lay between the germline ends. The CDR3 consists of 14 residues. Per the germline V gene, CDR1 is SGHRS and CDR2 is YFSETQ. The CDR3 DNA follows: TGCGCCAGCAGCCCGGGGAGCTCTGGAAACACCATATATTTT. Protein sequence: CASSPGSSGNTIYF.

This clone was detected once. The gene calls are TRBV6-1 and TRBJ2-7; the D is unclear. Germline V gene lookup returns CDR1 MNHNS and CDR2 SASEGT. The V end was cut by 5 bases, the J end by 3 bases, with 5 bases between. The CDR3 has 11 residues. Here the CDR3 reads CASSILYEQYF. The CDR3 coding sequence is TGTGCCAGCAGTATCCTCTACGAGCAGTACTTC.

V usage is TRBV19 and J usage is TRBJ1-5, with 10 bases matching TRBD1. Unmatched junction bases numbered 13, after V lost 8 bases and J lost 6 bases. The CDR3 spans 16 residues. Germline loops: CDR1 LNHDA, CDR2 SQIVND (reference sequence). The CDR3 bases are TGTGCCAGTTGCCGGACAGGGGGTGCAATCGGTCAGCCCCAGCATTTT. Its protein product is CASCRTGGAIGQPQHF.

This clone showed up just a few times. The rearrangement links TRBV7-9 to TRBJ2-7, with D unclear. The germline V gene encodes CDR1 SEHNR and CDR2 FQNEAQ (reference sequence). This CDR3 is built from 13 residues. V lost 3 bases, J lost 11 bases, and 17 bases lay in between. The CDR3 sequence: CASSFLGTEGKYF. CDR3 in DNA: TGTGCCAGCAGCTTCCTCGGCACCGAAGGCAAGTACTTC.

The CDR3 reads CSVVETGELFF. The CDR3 DNA reads TGCAGCGTTGTAGAGACCGGGGAGCTGTTTTTT. The V gene is TRBV29-1, the J gene TRBJ2-2, with unresolved D. The CDR3 extends over 11 amino acids. V lost 4 bases and J lost 5, with 5 bases in between. CDR1 is SQVTM and CDR2 is ANQGSEA in the germline V gene.

This clone appeared many times. The chain has TRBV5-4 and TRBJ2-3, with D maybe TRBD2 (6 bases). Germline CDR1 is SGHNT and CDR2 is YYREEE (reference sequence). CDR3 length: 12 residues. Trimming stripped 7 bases from V and 3 bases from J, with 9 bases between. CDR3 protein: CASRRGTDTQYF. The CDR3 region has the DNA TGTGCCAGCCGGCGGGGTACAGATACGCAGTATTTT.

The chain is built from TRBV25-1 and TRBJ1-3; D remains unclear. CDR1 and CDR2 (germline): MGHDK, SYGVNS. V was trimmed by 6 bases and J by 2 bases, leaving 5 bases between them. CDR3 length: 12 residues. The CDR3 protein is CASRGAGNTIYF. The CDR3 coding sequence is TGTGCCAGCAGGGGTGCTGGAAACACCATATATTTT.

The rearrangement uses TRBV20-1 and TRBJ2-5, with no clear D. The CDR3 extends over 11 amino acids. Trimming cost V 4 bases and J 2 bases, with 5 bases left between them. Germline V gives CDR1 DFQATT, CDR2 SNEGSKA (reference sequence). The CDR3 protein is CSATPQETQYF. CDR3 coding DNA: TGCAGTGCTACCCCTCAAGAGACCCAGTACTTC.

This clone showed up just a few times. The chain recombines TRBV18 with TRBJ2-5; D call uncertain. V lost 8 bases and J lost 4, with 2 bases in between. The length of the CDR3 is 9 residues. Germline V CDR1 and CDR2: KGHSH, LQKENI. CDR3: CASGETQYF. DNA of the CDR3: TGTGCCAGCGGAGAGACCCAGTACTTC.

This clone was seen a few times. The chain recombines TRBV30 with TRBJ1-5; 8 bases match TRBD1. This CDR3 is built from 15 residues. V lost 2 bases to trimming and J lost 5 bases; unmatched junction nucleotides: 8. Germline CDR1 GTSNPN, CDR2 SVGIG (reference sequence). CDR3 DNA: TGTGCCTGGAGTTCAGCCGACAGGGGCTATCAGCCCCAGCATTTT. This codes for CAWSSADRGYQPQHF.

This clone has ten or more counts. The DNA for the CDR3 is TGTGCCACCGAGAGCTCTGGGGCCAACGTCCTGACTTTC. The encoded protein is CATESSGANVLTF. V gene TRBV19 combines with J gene TRBJ2-6, with unresolved D. Germline V gene data show CDR1 as LNHDA and CDR2 as SQIVND (reference sequence). Trimming took 10 bases from V and 0 from J, leaving 7 bases between them. The CDR3 is 13 residues long.

The chain is built from TRBV28 and TRBJ2-5, with D maybe TRBD1 (5 bases). The J call could be wrong; TRBJ2-7 is a better fit for the DNA end. The CDR3 sequence is 13 residues long. CDR1 is MDHEN and CDR2 is SYDVKM in the germline V gene. The CDR3, as DNA: TGTGCCAGCAGTTTAAACAGGCCCCACGAGCAGTACTTC. Amino acid sequence: CASSLNRPHEQYF.

The rearrangement links TRBV4-1 to TRBJ2-5; possible D gene TRBD1, 6 bases. The CDR3 is 14 residues long. Germline values: CDR1 MGHRA, CDR2 YSYEKL. The ends were cut back, 1 base at V and 5 bases at J, with 11 bases in the middle. This chain's CDR3 is CASSQGGGSETQYF. The CDR3 DNA reads TGCGCCAGCAGCCAAGGAGGGGGTAGTGAGACCCAGTACTTC.

The V gene is TRBV30, the J gene TRBJ2-7; 7 nucleotides align to TRBD1. Germline V gene data show CDR1 as GTSNPN and CDR2 as SVGIG (reference sequence). The V gene end was trimmed by 0 bases and the J gene end by 6 bases; junction bases not matched to a gene: 8. This CDR3 is 14 amino acids long. CDR3 DNA sequence: TGTGCCTGGAGTGTACGAATAGAGGGGGCCGAGCAGTACTTC. This codes for CAWSVRIEGAEQYF.

A single count supports this clone. V usage is TRBV30 and J usage is TRBJ2-7, with D possibly being TRBD2 (5 bases). CDR3 size: 15 residues. Germline CDR1 reads GTSNPN; CDR2 reads SVGIG (reference sequence). Trimming shortened V by 0 bases and J by 1 base, and 13 bases separated the two germline ends. DNA for the CDR3: TGTGCCTGGAGTGTCATAAGGAGGAGTTCCTACGAGCAGTACTTC. This gives the protein CAWSVIRRSSYEQYF.